The clone carrying this T cell receptor beta chain was seen only a few times. Per the authors' pipeline: Nucleated cell number was recorded as an estimate derived from reference gene primer amplification. Assay used: immunoSEQ multiplex PCR; TCRdb lists only in-frame clones, some missing. V, J and clone size derive from that table, while D and trimming were established from the DNA sequence. The sample contains tens of thousands of clones, around nine tenths of which appear only once. The junction had 4 bases not matched to a gene; V was cut back by 0 bases and J by 1 base. The CDR3 runs 17 residues. Per the germline V gene, CDR1 is SGHRS and CDR2 is YFSETQ. The data derive from a study of blood T cell repertoires in COVID-19. Study-wide context: There were acute and convalescent COVID-19 samples, and they came from the United States, Italy and Spain. In each case, the material was cDNA or gDNA derived from T cells, B-cell-depleted T cells, or PBMCs.

Sequenced sample: peripheral blood. The TCR originated in a man aged 55 to 70 with active COVID-19. The genes are TRBV5-1 and TRBJ2-5; TRBD2 aligns across 12 bases. CDR3: CASSLDPTSGGQETQYF. The CDR3 DNA follows: TGCGCCAGCAGCTTGGATCCGACTAGCGGGGGCCAAGAGACCCAGTACTTC.